This is a list of T cell receptor beta chains from one sample in a study of blood T cell repertoires in COVID-19. Data came from immunoSEQ multiplex PCR; TCRdb stores just in-frame clones and leaves some out. The table includes about 470,000 clones, 87% detected once. The specimen sequenced was PBMCs or T cells enriched from blood (not recorded which). All receptors come from a woman younger than 35 who had recovered from COVID-19. CDR3s include the opening cysteine and the closing phenylalanine or tryptophan. D genes are given only for firm matches. Size values are once, few and many counts, or a class for expanded clones, and some rows have none.

J	length	V	size	D	DNA	CDR3
TRBJ1-2	13	TRBV6-5	NA	TRBD1	TGTGCCAGCACCTCAGGACAGGATCATGGCTACACCTTC	CASTSGQDHGYTF
TRBJ1-1	13	TRBV30	NA	NA	TGTGCCTGGAGTCCCGGAGTGAACACTGAAGCTTTCTTT	CAWSPGVNTEAFF
TRBJ1-2	12	TRBV7-9	once	NA	TGTGCCAGCAGCTTCCAGGGTGATGGCTACACCTTC	CASSFQGDGYTF
TRBJ2-7	15	TRBV4-2	NA	TRBD1	TGTGCCAGCAGCCAAACAGGGGATTGGTCCTACGAGCAGTACTTC	CASSQTGDWSYEQYF
TRBJ1-2	14	TRBV30	once	NA	TGTGCCTGGAGTTTCTCAGGTTCAGGGTATGGCTACACCTTC	CAWSFSGSGYGYTF
TRBJ1-2	14	TRBV6-5	NA	TRBD1	TGTGCCAGCAGCACGGACAGGGACCTTAATGGCTACACCTTC	CASSTDRDLNGYTF
TRBJ2-1	14	TRBV5-1	once	NA	TGCGCCAGCAGTAGTGGGGCCGGTCCAGCTGAGCAGTTCTTC	CASSSGAGPAEQFF
TRBJ2-2	16	TRBV2	NA	NA	TGTGCCAGCAGTGATGGGCACCTCCAGAACACCGGGGAGCTGTTTTTT	CASSDGHLQNTGELFF
TRBJ1-1	16	TRBV28	few	TRBD1	TGTGCCAGCAGTATGCCGGGACAGGGATGGGGCACTGAAGCTTTCTTT	CASSMPGQGWGTEAFF
TRBJ1-6	14	TRBV5-6	NA	NA	TGTGCCAGCAGCCCCGGGATACTTATTTCACCCCTCCACTTT	CASSPGILISPLHF
TRBJ1-6	15	TRBV6-5	once	TRBD1	TGTGCCAGCAGTTCCTGGACAGGATATAATTCACCCCTCCACTTT	CASSSWTGYNSPLHF
TRBJ1-2	15	TRBV5-1	NA	NA	TGCGCCAGCAGCTCCCTTAGCGGGGTGGTAGATGGCTACACCTTC	CASSSLSGVVDGYTF
TRBJ2-5	14	TRBV9	NA	NA	TGTGCCAGCAGCGTAGGAACAGAGAAAGAGACCCAGTACTTC	CASSVGTEKETQYF
TRBJ1-1	11	TRBV10-2	NA	NA	TGCGCCAGCAGTGGTCTTCGGGGAGCTTTCTTT	CASSGLRGAFF
TRBJ2-5	18	TRBV10-2	NA	TRBD2	TGCGCCAGCACCGTCCCGGGGAGCGGGGGGTACCCGGGGGAGACCCAGTACTTC	CASTVPGSGGYPGETQYF
TRBJ2-5	13	TRBV2	NA	NA	TGTGCCAGCAGCCCGGACAGTCAAGAGACCCAGTACTTC	CASSPDSQETQYF
TRBJ2-5	15	TRBV2	NA	TRBD2	TGTGCCAGCGGTCTACTAGCGGGGGCCCAAGAGACCCAGTACTTC	CASGLLAGAQETQYF
TRBJ1-2	15	TRBV3-1/TRBV3-2	NA	NA	TGTGCCAGCAGCCAAGGAATCTCTAATTACTATGGCTACACCTTC	CASSQGISNYYGYTF
TRBJ1-5	13	TRBV30	NA	TRBD1	TGTGCCTGGGCCGCAGGGACAGCCATGGCCCAGCATTTT	CAWAAGTAMAQHF
TRBJ2-7	15	TRBV7-8	NA	NA	TGTGCCAGCAGCTTAGTCCCGGGGGTCCTCTACGAGCAGTACTTC	CASSLVPGVLYEQYF
TRBJ1-4	13	TRBV10-3	NA	NA	TGTGCCATCAAAGGAGGAACTAATGAAAAACTGTTTTTT	CAIKGGTNEKLFF
TRBJ2-2	15	TRBV6-5	NA	NA	TGTGCCAGCAGTTGGGCAGCGGGGACAACCGGGGAGCTGTTTTTT	CASSWAAGTTGELFF
TRBJ1-2	16	TRBV7-9	once	NA	TGTGCCAGCAGCTCCGGGATCTCCGATTGGGAGTCTGGCTACACCTTC	CASSSGISDWESGYTF
TRBJ2-1	13	TRBV27	NA	NA	TGTGCCAGCAGTTTACAACAGCCCAATGAGCAGTTCTTC	CASSLQQPNEQFF
TRBJ1-2	12	TRBV30	NA	NA	TGTGCCTGGAGGATGACAGCCTATGGCTACACCTTC	CAWRMTAYGYTF
TRBJ1-1	16	TRBV5-1	NA	NA	TGCGCCAGCAGCCAAGGGGGTGGTATTGGTAGCACTGAAGCTTTCTTT	CASSQGGGIGSTEAFF
TRBJ1-6	14	TRBV3-1/TRBV3-2	NA	TRBD1	TGTGCCAGCAGCCAAGGGGGACAGTTTTCACCCCTCCACTTT	CASSQGGQFSPLHF
TRBJ1-2	16	TRBV28	NA	NA	TGTGCCAGCAGTTTTTTCCTCCCGGACACAATCTATGGCTACACCTTC	CASSFFLPDTIYGYTF
TRBJ2-3	15	TRBV24-1	NA	NA	TGTGCCACCAGTGACTCCACAGGGTCAACAGATACGCAGTATTTT	CATSDSTGSTDTQYF
TRBJ2-5	16	TRBV3-1/TRBV3-2	NA	TRBD2	TGTGCCAGCAGCACGACTAGCGGGGGGGCGATGGAGACCCAGTACTTC	CASSTTSGGAMETQYF
TRBJ1-5	14	TRBV19	NA	NA	TGTGCCACAGGACAGACAGGCAGCAATCAGCCCCAGCATTTT	CATGQTGSNQPQHF
TRBJ1-3	15	TRBV7-2	NA	NA	TGTGCCAGCAGCTTGGACAGTCGCTCTGGAAACACCATATATTTT	CASSLDSRSGNTIYF
TRBJ2-1	13	TRBV5-4	few	NA	TGTGCCAGCAGAAAGGAATCGGGCAATGAGCAGTTCTTC	CASRKESGNEQFF
TRBJ1-1	13	TRBV6-5	NA	NA	TGTGCCAGCAGGGGAACCGGGACATCAGAAGCTTTCTTT	CASRGTGTSEAFF
TRBJ1-2	12	TRBV11-2	NA	NA	TGTGCCAGCAGCCTCACATATCAGGATTGCCAGTTC	CASSLTYQDCQF
TRBJ2-5	11	TRBV30	NA	NA	TGTGCCTGGACCACGAGCCAGACCCAGTACTTC	CAWTTSQTQYF
TRBJ2-5	15	TRBV28	NA	NA	TGTGCCAGCAGTTTACCAGGGGCGACCCAAGAGACCCAGTACTTC	CASSLPGATQETQYF
TRBJ1-1	16	TRBV5-1	NA	NA	TGCGCCAGCAGCTTGGCCTTTGGGGAGATGAACACTGAAGCTTTCTTT	CASSLAFGEMNTEAFF
TRBJ1-4	16	TRBV30	NA	TRBD1	TGTGCCTGGTGTCCCGGGACAGGGGGAACGAGCGAAAAACTGTTTTTT	CAWCPGTGGTSEKLFF
TRBJ1-1	13	TRBV19	NA	NA	TGTGCCAGTAGCCACAGGGCGGACACTGAAGCTTTCTTT	CASSHRADTEAFF
TRBJ1-1	16	TRBV4-1	NA	NA	TGCGCCAGCAGCCAAGATCGAGGTTCTGTGGGCACTGAAGCTTTCTTT	CASSQDRGSVGTEAFF
TRBJ1-1	15	TRBV27	NA	NA	TGTGCCAGCAGTCCCTCCCATGGTTCAGGGATTGAAGCTTTCTTT	CASSPSHGSGIEAFF
TRBJ1-2	15	TRBV5-1	once	NA	TGCGCCAGCAGCTTGGAGGCGGGGGTTAACTATGGCTACACCTTC	CASSLEAGVNYGYTF
TRBJ1-6	14	TRBV6-5	NA	NA	TGTGCCAGCAGTTACGGGGAGCTTAATTCACCCCTCCACTTT	CASSYGELNSPLHF
TRBJ1-1	16	TRBV5-6	NA	TRBD1	TGTGCCAGCAGCCCTGGGACAGGGGTAACGTACACTGAAGCTTTCTTT	CASSPGTGVTYTEAFF
TRBJ2-7	14	TRBV5-6	once	NA	TGTGCCAGCAGCTTGGGACAGACCTCCTACGAGCAGTACTTC	CASSLGQTSYEQYF
TRBJ1-1	14	TRBV19	once	TRBD1	TGTGCCAGTAGGGTGGGACAGGTGGAAACTGAAGCTTTCTTT	CASRVGQVETEAFF
TRBJ1-4	14	TRBV2	NA	TRBD1	TGTGCCAGCCATGGGACAGGGGGCGATGAAAAACTGTTTTTT	CASHGTGGDEKLFF
TRBJ1-6	15	TRBV2	NA	NA	TGTGCCAGCAGTGGGGAGGGGGTAATTGGTTCACCCCTCCACTTT	CASSGEGVIGSPLHF
TRBJ1-2	13	TRBV3-1/TRBV3-2	NA	NA	TGTGCCAGCAGCCAAGGACAGGTCTACGGCTACACCTTC	CASSQGQVYGYTF
TRBJ1-3	13	TRBV5-6	NA	NA	TGTGCCAGCAGCCTTACACCCCGAAACACCATATATTTT	CASSLTPRNTIYF
TRBJ1-1	14	TRBV14	NA	NA	TGTGCCAGCAGCCAAGTGTCAGGTGTAACTGAAGCTTTCTTT	CASSQVSGVTEAFF
TRBJ2-1	16	TRBV10-3	NA	TRBD1	TGTGCCATCAGTTCGGGACAGGGGACCGCCTACAATGAGCAGTTCTTC	CAISSGQGTAYNEQFF